This T cell receptor beta chain appears in the sequencing data of a study of CD8 T cells in Susac syndrome (dated by TCRdb to the late 2010s). About the investigation overall: The study used repertoire sequencing to test whether antigen drove CD8+ T cell activation and differentiation in Susac syndrome. Study-wide findings and limitations: The TCR sequencing and HLA analysis was acknowledged to have included a relatively small number of individuals.

Points on this clonotype: This clone's antigen is unknown. There are no base qualities to consult, and no much larger clone falls within one base.

Sequences LGHNA (CDR1) and YSLEER (CDR2) are obtained from the germline V gene. The junction shows trimming of 1 base on V and 3 bases on J, plus 14 bases between the germline ends. The CDR3 numbers 16 residues from cysteine through phenylalanine. The entry retains the CDR3 DNA only, 48 bases that are in frame from base 1. Peripheral blood CD8+ and CD4+ T cells from healthy donors, Susac syndrome patients and multiple sclerosis patients were profiled by high-throughput TCR beta sequencing. The healthy donors served as controls matched for age and sex. Bulk CD8+ and CD4+ T cells were purified magnetically by negative isolation, whereas CD8+ TEMRA cells were enriched by FACS. Blood was drawn into EDTA tubes, processed within 24 hours, and PBMCs were isolated by density gradient centrifugation. PBMCs intended for TCR sequencing were frozen in liquid nitrogen and were later thawed in a 37 degrees C water bath. A purity of at least 90% was achieved for sorted or isolated CD4+, CD8+ and CD8+ TEMRA cells.

RNA was extracted using the RNeasy kit, and roughly 0.5 to 1 ug of the RNA was reverse transcribed with random hexamers. The immunoSEQ multiplex PCR assay, which covers 54 Vbeta and 13 Jbeta segments, was used to amplify TCR beta CDR3 regions. PCR amplification bias was corrected using a synthetic template baseline for primer optimization and computational correction. In the source study's methods: Reads were annotated to V, D and J genes according to IMGT and were analyzed with immunoSEQ Analyzer, with only productive sequences retained. To calculate clonality, Shannon entropy was normalized by log2 of the number of productive unique sequences and then subtracted from one. For each patient and control, public and private clones were evaluated within the 100 most prevalent clones. Clones were defined as Susac-specific if absent from the healthy and MS cohorts, from some 1,000 published viral clones and from other ImmuneACCESS disease sequences. In TCRdb, the public reads were trimmed at Q25 with fastp and aligned with MiXCR, with productive beta chains retained. Rows are unified per CDR3 protein, each entry keeping the most common DNA and genes. The V and J calls reflect TCRdb's pipeline rather than the authors' work. Across this sample there are more than 150,000 distinct CDR3 sequences, with just under 95% seen only once. Of the sample, more than 0.12% is held by the ten largest clones.

The clonotype comes from a human donor in good health. Sequencing was carried out using CD4+ T cells from PBMCs. The chain couples TRBV4-3 to TRBJ2-3; no D gene call is confident. The DNA sequence follows: TGCGCCAGCAGCCAAGGATACGTTGGTGGAACAGATACGCAGTATTTT. It is translated as CASSQGYVGGTDTQYF.